Here is one T cell receptor beta chain with its context. What it recognizes is unknown. The CDR3 totals 15 residues. V was cut by 1 base and J by 2 bases, with 9 bases left in between. In germline, CDR1 is MGHRA, CDR2 YSYEKL. The data were taken from a study of T cell responses to AZD1222 COVID-19 vaccine. Study conclusions and caveats: Most donors were white British, females outnumbered males, and clonal diversity was possibly underestimated.

Some clones are missing from TCRdb's copy, which holds only in-frame ones; the method was immunoSEQ multiplex PCR. This sample yields 140,000 to 150,000 clones, of which under 95% are seen a single time; approximately 2.1% belongs to the top ten. V and J are TRBV4-1 and TRBJ2-1; no definite D call. The TCR was taken from an adult in good health. Sequenced material: peripheral blood, taken on day 0 of AZD1222 vaccination. The CDR3 DNA is TGCGCCAGCAGCCAAGGTCTTACACCCTACAATGAGCAGTTCTTC. Translating it yields CASSQGLTPYNEQFF.